This T cell receptor beta chain was recorded in a study of T cells in tuberculosis. Study information: CD1B tetramers identified T cells specific for mycobacterial lipid GMM.

The study, taken as a whole, reports: Some low-affinity tetramer-binding T cells may be absent from this sample.

This CDR3 contains 14 residues. From germline, CDR1 is SGHRS and CDR2 YFSETQ. Germline trimming cut 3 bases from V and 10 bases from J; bases unmatched to any gene: 4. Sorting used thawed, overnight-rested PBMC stained with anti-CD3, a viability dye and GMM-loaded CD1B tetramer. C32 glucose monomycolate from Rhodococcus equi was loaded onto the CD1B tetramers. Chain pairing is unknown; alpha and beta were sequenced separately. Sequenced by immunoSEQ multiplex PCR; TCRdb stores in-frame clones only, minus some. Of approximately 100,000 clones in the sample, roughly 93% were seen once. The origin of this receptor is an adult woman with latent tuberculosis. This chain joins TRBV5-1 and TRBJ1-4, with 12 bases fitting TRBD1. The sample was CD1b-GMM tetramer-negative cells sorted from PBMCs. CDR3: CASSSGQGAVKLFF. Here the CDR3 DNA reads TGCGCCAGCAGCTCGGGACAGGGGGCAGTAAAACTGTTTTTT.